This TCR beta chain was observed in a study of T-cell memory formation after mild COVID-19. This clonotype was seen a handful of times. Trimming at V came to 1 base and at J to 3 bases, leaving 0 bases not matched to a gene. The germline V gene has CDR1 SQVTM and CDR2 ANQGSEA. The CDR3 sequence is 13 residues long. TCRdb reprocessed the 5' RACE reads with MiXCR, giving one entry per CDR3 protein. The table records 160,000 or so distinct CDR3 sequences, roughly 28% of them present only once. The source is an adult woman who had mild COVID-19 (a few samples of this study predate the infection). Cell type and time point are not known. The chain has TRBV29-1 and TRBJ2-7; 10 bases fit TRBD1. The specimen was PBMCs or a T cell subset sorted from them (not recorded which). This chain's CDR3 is CSVEGTGGYEQYF. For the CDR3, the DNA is TGCAGCGTTGAAGGGACAGGGGGCTACGAGCAGTACTTC.